The 30 T cell receptor beta chains reported below all come from one sample, sequenced in a study of radiation and T cells in renal cell carcinoma. Time point: baseline pretreatment blood. Treatment meaning: 15 Gy SBRT to primary tumor, nephrectomy 4 weeks later. The table came from immunoSEQ multiplex PCR; TCRdb's copy has only in-frame clones and leaves some out. The sample has roughly 150,000 clones; about 87% are singletons. The sequencing used blood, collected from a patient whose treatment included radiotherapy and nephrectomy. The receptors were gathered from a woman in her seventies with renal cell carcinoma.

The chain recombines TRBV27 with TRBJ1-2; 7 bases are a match to TRBD1. Germline CDR1 reads MNHEY; CDR2 reads SMNVEV (reference sequence). With V trimmed by 6 bases and J by 0 bases, 7 bases remained unmatched. This CDR3 has 15 residues. Written as DNA, the CDR3 is TGTGCCAGCAGCCCCGAAGGGGGCGCTAACTATGGCTACACCTTC. Translating gives CASSPEGGANYGYTF.

The chain combines TRBV29-1 with TRBJ1-4; D not certain. Germline V gene data show CDR1 as SQVTM and CDR2 as ANQGSEA. The CDR3 sequence is 16 residues long. V was clipped by 4 bases and J by 3 bases, with 18 bases between them. CDR3 sequence: CSVAQTWPGANEKLFF. The CDR3 coding sequence is TGCAGCGTTGCCCAGACGTGGCCCGGGGCTAATGAAAAACTGTTTTTT.

The chain uses TRBV9 and TRBJ2-5; 13 bases agree with TRBD2. The CDR3 extends over 16 amino acids. CDR1 SGDLS and CDR2 YYNGEE come from the germline V gene. V lost 4 bases, J lost 1 base, and 4 bases stayed unmatched. The CDR3 DNA follows: TGTGCCAGCAGCACGGGGACTAGCGGGGTCCAAGAGACCCAGTACTTC. This sequence encodes CASSTGTSGVQETQYF.

The rearrangement links TRBV9 to TRBJ2-1; D call uncertain. CDR1 SGDLS and CDR2 YYNGEE come from the germline V gene. The CDR3 extends over 15 amino acids. The ends were cut back, 4 bases at V and 0 bases at J, with 11 bases in the middle. The CDR3 protein is CASSPTLRSYNEQFF. In DNA, the CDR3 is TGTGCCAGCAGCCCGACCCTCCGCTCCTACAATGAGCAGTTCTTC.

As concerns this clone: The same CDR3 arises from other DNA sequences in this sample as well. J is TRBJ1-5 and V is TRBV7-2; no clear D gene. V lost 1 base, J lost 0 bases, and 7 bases lay in between. This CDR3 spans 15 amino acids. Germline CDR1 and CDR2: SGHTA and FQGNSA. Here the CDR3 reads CASSLEDSSNQPQHF. The CDR3 nucleotides read TGTGCCAGCAGCTTAGAAGATAGTAGCAATCAGCCCCAGCATTTT. Supplemented by reference TRBV7-2 and TRBJ1-5, the full variable domain reads GAGVSQSPSNKVTEKGKDVELRCDPISGHTALYWYRQSLGQGLEFLIYFQGNSAPDKSGLPSDRFSAERTGGSVSTLTIQRTQQEDSAVYLCASSLEDSSNQPQHFGDGTRLSIL.

The chain is built from TRBV5-4 and TRBJ2-3, with TRBD2 matching over 9 bases. Germline V lookup: CDR1 SGHNT, CDR2 YYREEE (reference sequence). CDR3 size: 16 residues. V was clipped by 4 bases and J by 7 bases; unmatched bases: 13. CDR3 amino acids: CASSPAGGGAGNTQYF. The CDR3 DNA sequence: TGTGCCAGCAGCCCGGCCGGCGGGGGGGCCGGGAATACGCAGTATTTT.

This rearrangement joins TRBV7-3 to TRBJ1-1, with D tentatively TRBD1 (6 bases). CDR3 length equals 14 residues. Germline assignment: CDR1 SGHTA and CDR2 FQGTGA. CDR3 nucleotides: TGTGCGCTCCTACGGGGGGCGGGTGGCACTGAAGCTTTCTTT. Protein product: CALLRGAGGTEAFF.

The V and J genes are TRBV7-2 and TRBJ2-3; D unresolved. The length of the CDR3 is 14 residues. V dropped 1 base and J dropped 6 bases, with 11 bases sitting between them. Germline CDR1 reads SGHTA; CDR2 reads FQGNSA. The DNA of the CDR3 is TGTGCCAGCAGCTTAGTCAAGGGAACCGATACGCAGTATTTT. This gives the protein CASSLVKGTDTQYF.

The chain uses TRBV18 and TRBJ2-2; D is perhaps TRBD1 (6 bases). Per germline, CDR1 KGHSH and CDR2 LQKENI. The CDR3 runs to 16 residues. The germline V and J ends were trimmed by 2 bases and 0 bases, with 10 bases remaining between them. The CDR3 region is CASSPRGSSNTGELFF. The CDR3 DNA reads as TGTGCCAGCTCACCAAGGGGGAGTTCGAACACCGGGGAGCTGTTTTTT.

V gene TRBV15 combines with J gene TRBJ2-7, with 7 positions matching TRBD1. Germline assignment: CDR1 LNHNV and CDR2 YYDKDF (reference sequence). The CDR3 is made up of 14 amino acids. The junction had 4 bases not matched to a gene; V was cut back by 5 bases and J by 0 bases. This CDR3 reads CATSGRGSSYEQYF. CDR3 nucleotides: TGTGCCACCAGCGGCAGGGGGAGCTCCTACGAGCAGTACTTC.

The chain's CDR3 is CASSLIWDRGIGEGYTF. CDR3 coding DNA: TGTGCCAGCAGCTTGATTTGGGACAGGGGTATTGGCGAGGGCTACACCTTC. The chain employs TRBV5-6 and TRBJ1-2; 10 bases match TRBD1. Looked up from germline, CDR1 is SGHDT and CDR2 is YYEEEE. The CDR3 has 17 amino acids. After removal of 1 base from V and 8 bases from J, the junction contained 14 bases not matched to a gene. The whole variable domain, remainder taken from reference TRBV5-6 and TRBJ1-2, is DAGVTQSPTHLIKTRGQQVTLRCSPKSGHDTVSWYQQALGQGPQFIFQYYEEEERQRGNFPDRFSGHQFPNYSSELNVNALLLGDSALYLCASSLIWDRGIGEGYTFGSGTRLTVV.

The V gene is TRBV28, the J gene TRBJ2-2, with 7 positions matching TRBD1. The CDR3 runs 14 residues. The ends lost 8 bases at V and 7 bases at J; junction bases unmatched: 10. Germline values: CDR1 MDHEN, CDR2 SYDVKM. Written as DNA, the CDR3 is TGTGCCAGCCTCCAGGGGGTTACTAGCGGGGAGCTGTTTTTT. Translation: CASLQGVTSGELFF.

The rearrangement joins TRBV27 to TRBJ2-2, with 7 bases that match TRBD1. This CDR3 has 15 amino acids. Germline CDR1 is MNHEY and CDR2 is SMNVEV (reference sequence). V lost 7 bases, J lost 5 bases, and 10 bases stayed unmatched. In DNA form, the CDR3 reads TGTGCCAGCACAACCTCAGGGGGTTGGACCGGGGAGCTGTTTTTT. Translation: CASTTSGGWTGELFF.

The CDR3 reads CASSGGRGQYF. The CDR3 coding sequence is TGTGCCAGCAGTGGGGGGAGAGGGCAGTACTTC. The chain links TRBV2 to TRBJ2-7; tentatively, D is TRBD1 or TRBD2 (5 bases each). V was pared by 4 bases and J by 9 bases, with 10 bases between. CDR3 length: 11 amino acids. Germline V CDR1 and CDR2: SNHLY, FYNNEI.

This clone was found once. The chain links TRBV10-3 to TRBJ2-5, with 7 bases identical to TRBD2. Unmatched junction bases numbered 4, after V lost 7 bases and J lost 5 bases. Germline V gene data show CDR1 as ENHRY and CDR2 as SYGVKD. The CDR3 runs 12 residues. The CDR3 region is CAIKSGAETQYF. CDR3 coding DNA: TGTGCCATCAAGAGCGGGGCGGAGACCCAGTACTTC.

Concerning this clone: Additional DNA sequences in this sample encode the identical CDR3. The chain employs TRBV7-6 and TRBJ1-1; unclear D gene. Germline CDR1 is SGHVS and CDR2 is FNYEAQ. CDR3 length: 13 residues. Trimming removed 5 bases from V and 1 base from J, with 8 bases in between. CDR3 nucleotides: TGTGCCAGCAGCCTACAAGGGAACACTGAAGCTTTCTTT. This gives the protein CASSLQGNTEAFF.

The rearrangement joins TRBV9 to TRBJ1-1; maybe TRBD1 (6 bases). Germline V gives CDR1 SGDLS, CDR2 YYNGEE. Trimming removed 3 bases from V and 4 bases from J, with 13 bases in between. The CDR3 extends over 14 amino acids. CDR3 DNA sequence: TGTGCCAGCAGCGCGGTACAGGGATCCACTGAAGCTTTCTTT. Its protein product is CASSAVQGSTEAFF.

The chain carries TRBV11-2 and TRBJ1-1, with 9 positions matching TRBD1. Trimming removed 1 base from V and 4 bases from J; junction bases left unmatched: 1. The CDR3 sequence is 14 residues long. The germline V gene has CDR1 SGHAT and CDR2 FQNNGV. The CDR3 reads CASSLGDRVTEAFF. The CDR3 DNA is TGTGCCAGCAGCTTAGGGGACAGGGTCACTGAAGCTTTCTTT. Filled out from reference TRBV11-2 and TRBJ1-1, the complete variable domain reads EAGVAQSPRYKIIEKRQSVAFWCNPISGHATLYWYQQILGQGPKLLIQFQNNGVVDDSQLPKDRFSAERLKGVDSTLKIQPAKLEDSAVYLCASSLGDRVTEAFFGQGTRLTVV.

This clone turned up a few times. The chain carries TRBV19 and TRBJ1-1; possible D gene TRBD1, 5 bases. CDR3 size: 13 residues. Germline CDR1 reads LNHDA; CDR2 reads SQIVND (reference sequence). V was cut by 8 bases and J by 5 bases, with 15 bases left in between. The CDR3 coding sequence is TGTGCCAGTTCCCGGGGGAGGCGAACTGAAGCTTTCTTT. This translates into CASSRGRRTEAFF.

The chain combines TRBV5-1 with TRBJ1-1; D may be TRBD1 (6 bases). This CDR3 has 15 amino acids. V was cut by 1 base and J by 2 bases, with 12 bases left in between. Germline-derived CDR1 and CDR2 are SGHRS and YFSETQ. For the CDR3, the DNA is TGCGCCAGCAGCTTGTCTCCGGGGGCTAACACTGAAGCTTTCTTT. It translates to CASSLSPGANTEAFF.

In DNA form, the CDR3 reads TGTGCCAGTAGTCCCTCCTTGAGGGGCCGCGAAGCTTTCTTT. Amino acid sequence: CASSPSLRGREAFF. This rearrangement joins TRBV19 to TRBJ1-1, with TRBD1 as a possible D gene (5 bases). The V and J ends lost 5 bases and 8 bases respectively, with 18 bases between them. The CDR3 is made up of 14 amino acids. Germline-derived CDR1 and CDR2 are LNHDA and SQIVND (reference sequence).

The V and J genes are TRBV4-1 and TRBJ1-1; no firm D call. CDR1 is MGHRA, CDR2 YSYEKL, per germline. Trimming cost V 3 bases and J 5 bases, with 13 bases left between them. The CDR3 is 14 residues long. CDR3 coding DNA: TGCGCCAGCAGCCACCCCGGAAGGGAAACTGAAGCTTTCTTT. Translating it yields CASSHPGRETEAFF.

The chain recombines TRBV19 with TRBJ1-5; no clear D. V shed 6 bases and J shed 2 bases, with 8 bases lying between them. The CDR3 runs to 13 residues. The V gene's germline CDR1 is LNHDA and CDR2 SQIVND (reference sequence). Here the CDR3 reads CASSAERNQPQHF. CDR3 coding DNA: TGTGCCAGTAGCGCTGAGCGCAATCAGCCCCAGCATTTT. Looking up the rest from reference TRBV19 and TRBJ1-5 gives the full variable domain: DGGITQSPKYLFRKEGQNVTLSCEQNLNHDAMYWYRQDPGQGLRLIYYSQIVNDFQKGDIAEGYSVSREKKESFPLTVTSAQKNPTAFYLCASSAERNQPQHFGDGTRLSIL.

The rearrangement uses TRBV6-5 and TRBJ1-5; 9 bases are a match to TRBD1. Trimming took 4 bases from V and 3 from J; bases not matched to a gene: 7. Per germline, CDR1 MNHEY and CDR2 SVGAGI. CDR3 length equals 16 residues. CDR3 in DNA: TGTGCCAGCAGTTTAACCGGGACAGGGATCAATCAGCCCCAGCATTTT. It is translated as CASSLTGTGINQPQHF.

The chain employs TRBV10-3 and TRBJ2-3; D unclear. This CDR3 spans 14 amino acids. V shed 9 bases and J shed 5 bases, with 18 bases lying between them. Germline V gene lookup returns CDR1 ENHRY and CDR2 SYGVKD. CDR3 loop: CAIGVAPQRDTQYF. For the CDR3, the DNA is TGTGCCATAGGTGTGGCTCCCCAGAGAGATACGCAGTATTTT.

This clone is a singleton in its sample. V and J are TRBV15 and TRBJ2-7, with D perhaps TRBD1 (7 bases). CDR3 size: 17 residues. From germline, CDR1 is LNHNV and CDR2 YYDKDF (reference sequence). Trimming removed 6 bases at V and 2 bases at J, with 23 bases between. The CDR3 DNA follows: TGTGCCACCAGGGGACTCGGGACAGTCTTTGATGCCTACGAGCAGTACTTC. This gives the protein CATRGLGTVFDAYEQYF.

This clone was picked up one time. V gene TRBV28 combines with J gene TRBJ1-6, with D tentatively TRBD1 (5 bases). The CDR3 runs 13 residues. The germline gives CDR1 MDHEN, CDR2 SYDVKM. Trimming stripped 4 bases from V and 10 bases from J, with 11 bases between. The CDR3 nucleotides are TGTGCCAGCAGTTATCAGGGCTACTCACCCCTCCACTTT. This gives the protein CASSYQGYSPLHF. Together with reference TRBV28 and TRBJ1-6, the CDR3 gives the full variable domain: DVKVTQSSRYLVKRTGEKVFLECVQDMDHENMFWYRQDPGLGLRLIYFSYDVKMKEKGDIPEGYSVSREKKERFSLILESASTNQTSMYLCASSYQGYSPLHFGNGTRLTVT.

The chain employs TRBV5-4 and TRBJ1-2, with D possibly being TRBD1 (6 bases). V was pared by 0 bases and J by 4 bases, with 10 bases between. This CDR3 is 14 amino acids long. Germline V lookup: CDR1 SGHNT, CDR2 YYREEE (reference sequence). CDR3 amino acids: CASSLGQVSYGYTF. The CDR3 DNA follows: TGTGCCAGCAGCTTGGGACAGGTATCCTATGGCTACACCTTC.

This clone was picked up a small number of times. The chain couples TRBV30 to TRBJ1-1; 9 bases line up with TRBD1. Looked up from germline, CDR1 is GTSNPN and CDR2 is SVGIG (reference sequence). J was trimmed by 1 base and V by 0 bases; bases with no gene match: 0. The CDR3 length is 14 residues. The CDR3 region is CAWSVGQGNTEAFF. Here the CDR3 DNA reads TGTGCCTGGAGTGTGGGACAGGGGAACACTGAAGCTTTCTTT.

This chain uses TRBV9 with TRBJ1-4; 10 bases are shared with TRBD1. V shed 0 bases, J shed 8 bases, and the junction held 4 bases outside the gene matches. Germline V gives CDR1 SGDLS, CDR2 YYNGEE. The CDR3 is 15 residues long. The CDR3 reads CASSVETGGLEKLFF. The CDR3 DNA reads as TGTGCCAGCAGCGTAGAGACAGGGGGCTTGGAAAAACTGTTTTTT.